This T cell receptor (beta chain) was found in a study of T cells in women clearing cervical HPV infection. Study at large: Controls' single incident HPV16 infection cleared within 12 months without precancer. Study observations and caveats: TRBV6-7 relative abundance averaged about 0.1% in cases and 0.15% to 0.2% in controls. Richness differences could reflect unmeasured T-cell content per sample.

immunoSEQ multiplex PCR used an average of 1200 ng genomic DNA. The table came from immunoSEQ multiplex PCR; TCRdb's copy has only in-frame clones and leaves some out. The repertoire table contains tens of thousands of clones. The germline gives CDR1 KGHSH, CDR2 LQKENI. This CDR3 region has 16 residues. Trimming cost V 2 bases and J 5 bases, with 18 bases left between them. Notes on this clone: What it binds is unknown. Coverage ceases 3 residues before the CDR3 finishes, and the germline J gene fills in the end.

The J gene is TRBJ1-1, the V gene TRBV18; tentative D call: TRBD1 (6 bases). This TCR was sampled from a woman aged 18 to 75 with a cervical HPV16 infection that either progressed to CIN3+ or cleared (not recorded which). What was sequenced was blood buffy coat. CDR3 amino acids: CASSPNEPTRGTEAFF. CDR3 DNA, as far as it was read: TGTGCCAGCTCACCAAATGAGCCTACTAGGGGGACTGAA.